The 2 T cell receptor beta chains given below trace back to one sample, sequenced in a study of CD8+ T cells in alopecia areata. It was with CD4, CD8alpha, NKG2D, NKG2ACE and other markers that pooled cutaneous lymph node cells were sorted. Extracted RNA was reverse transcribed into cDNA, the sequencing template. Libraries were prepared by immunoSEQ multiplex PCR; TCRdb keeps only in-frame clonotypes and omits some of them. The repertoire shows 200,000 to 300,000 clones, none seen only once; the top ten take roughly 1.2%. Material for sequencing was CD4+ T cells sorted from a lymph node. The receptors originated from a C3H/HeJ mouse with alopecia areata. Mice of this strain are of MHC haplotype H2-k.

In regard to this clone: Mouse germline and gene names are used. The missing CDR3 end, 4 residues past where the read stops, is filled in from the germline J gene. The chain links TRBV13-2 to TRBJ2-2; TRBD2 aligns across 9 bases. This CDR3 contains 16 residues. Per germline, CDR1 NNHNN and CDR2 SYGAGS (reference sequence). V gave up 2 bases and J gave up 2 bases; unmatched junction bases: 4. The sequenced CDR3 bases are TGTGCCAGCGGTGAAAGACTGGGGGCCAACACCGGG. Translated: CASGERLGANTG. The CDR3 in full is CASGERLGANTGQLYF.

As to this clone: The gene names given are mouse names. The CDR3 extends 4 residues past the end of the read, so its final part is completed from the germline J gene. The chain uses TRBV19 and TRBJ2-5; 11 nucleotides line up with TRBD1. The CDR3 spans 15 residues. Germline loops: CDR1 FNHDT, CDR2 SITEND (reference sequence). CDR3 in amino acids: CASSMDRGREDTQYF. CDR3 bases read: TGTGCCAGCAGTATGGACAGGGGGCGTGAGGAC.